This T cell receptor beta chain is drawn from a study of blood T cell repertoires in COVID-19. Study context: Researchers got acute and convalescent COVID-19 samples from the United States, Italy and Spain. In each case, the material was cDNA or gDNA derived from T cells, B-cell-depleted T cells, or PBMCs.

Original processing notes: Reference gene primer amplification gave estimated nucleated cell counts. The data were produced by immunoSEQ multiplex PCR, yet TCRdb's version contains in-frame clones alone and is incomplete. The D gene and trimming were derived from the DNA, and the V and J assignments and clone size from that table. The sample contains some 40,000 clones, about 80% of which appear only once. The TCR originated in a middle-aged man with active or convalescent COVID-19. Sequencing was carried out using peripheral blood.

CDR3 bases: TGTGCCACGAGGGCGGGGCCGTTTGCGGACACTGAAGCTTTCTTT. Protein product: CATRAGPFADTEAFF. The chain is built from TRBV2 and TRBJ1-1, with a tentative D call TRBD1 (5 bases). The germline V and J ends were trimmed by 10 bases and 3 bases, with 21 bases remaining between them. The CDR3 consists of 15 residues. CDR1 and CDR2 (germline): SNHLY, FYNNEI.